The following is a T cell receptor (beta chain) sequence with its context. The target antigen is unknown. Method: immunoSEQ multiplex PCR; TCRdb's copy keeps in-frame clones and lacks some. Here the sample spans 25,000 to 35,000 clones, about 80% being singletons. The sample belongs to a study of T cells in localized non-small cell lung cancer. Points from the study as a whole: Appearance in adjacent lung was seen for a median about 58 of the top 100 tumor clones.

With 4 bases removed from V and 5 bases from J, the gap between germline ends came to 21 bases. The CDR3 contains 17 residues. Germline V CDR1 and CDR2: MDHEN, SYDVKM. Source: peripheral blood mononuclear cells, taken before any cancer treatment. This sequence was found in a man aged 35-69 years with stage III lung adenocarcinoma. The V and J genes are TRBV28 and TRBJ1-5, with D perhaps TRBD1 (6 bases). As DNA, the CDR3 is TGTGCCAGCAGTTCGAGTTTCCCCGGGACAAAGTATCAGCCCCAGCATTTT. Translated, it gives CASSSSFPGTKYQPQHF.